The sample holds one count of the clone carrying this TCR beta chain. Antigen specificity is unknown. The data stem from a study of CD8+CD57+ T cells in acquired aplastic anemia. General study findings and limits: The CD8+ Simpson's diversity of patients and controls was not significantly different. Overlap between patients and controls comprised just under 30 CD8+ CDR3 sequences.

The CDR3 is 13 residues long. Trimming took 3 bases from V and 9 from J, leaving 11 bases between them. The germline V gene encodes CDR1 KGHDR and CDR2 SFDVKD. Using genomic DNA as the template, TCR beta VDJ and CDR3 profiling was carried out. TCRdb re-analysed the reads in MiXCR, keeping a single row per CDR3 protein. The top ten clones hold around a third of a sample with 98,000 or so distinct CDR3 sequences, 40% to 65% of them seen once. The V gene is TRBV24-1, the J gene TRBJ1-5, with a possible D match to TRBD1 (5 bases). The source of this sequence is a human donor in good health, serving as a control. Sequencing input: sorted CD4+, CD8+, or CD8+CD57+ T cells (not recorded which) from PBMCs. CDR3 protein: CATSDETGGPQHF. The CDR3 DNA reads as TGTGCCACCAGTGATGAGACGGGGGGGCCCCAGCATTTT.